These 22 T cell receptor beta chains were sequenced from one sample in a study of cytomegalovirus exposure and HLA in healthy donors. Amplification used 60 Vbeta primers and 13 Jbeta primers. Sequenced by immunoSEQ multiplex PCR; TCRdb stores in-frame clones only, minus some. The table has roughly 180,000 clones, about 75% seen once. Specimen: PBMCs. The receptors come from a man aged 50 or older in good health and CMV-seropositive.

The V and J genes are TRBV7-9 and TRBJ1-1; D not resolved. Germline V gene sequence: CDR1 SEHNR, CDR2 FQNEAQ (reference sequence). The germline V and J ends were trimmed by 1 base and 10 bases, with 10 bases remaining between them. The CDR3 spans 12 residues. The CDR3 DNA is TGTGCCAGCAGCTTAGGTGAAACGGGAGCTTTCTTT. It translates to CASSLGETGAFF.

This clone was detected only once. The CDR3 loop is CASSLGGTRAYEQYF. Written as DNA, the CDR3 is TGTGCCAGCAGCTTAGGAGGGACTAGAGCCTACGAGCAGTACTTC. The chain recombines TRBV7-2 with TRBJ2-7, with 8 bases identical to TRBD2. V shed 1 base and J 2 bases; nucleotides not matched to a gene: 4. In germline, CDR1 is SGHTA, CDR2 FQGNSA. CDR3 length: 15 amino acids.

This sequence joins TRBV4-3 and TRBJ1-2, with D possibly matching TRBD1 (5 bases). Trimming pared 1 base from V and 4 bases from J, leaving 7 bases between. The CDR3 totals 13 residues. Germline CDR1 LGHNA, CDR2 YSLEER. The CDR3 here is CASSQGRGYGYTF. DNA of the CDR3: TGCGCCAGCAGCCAAGGGAGGGGCTATGGCTACACCTTC.

The chain couples TRBV5-4 to TRBJ1-2; 9 nucleotides align to TRBD1. J lost 5 bases, V lost 4 bases, and 9 bases had no gene match. Germline-derived CDR1 and CDR2 are SGHNT and YYREEE (reference sequence). The CDR3 loop spans 15 amino acids. The CDR3 DNA follows: TGTGCCAGCAGCCCGGGGGGACAGGGTGTTTATGGCTACACCTTC. It codes for CASSPGGQGVYGYTF.

This chain links TRBV29-1 with TRBJ2-1, with 7 bases lining up with TRBD1. Germline V lookup: CDR1 SQVTM, CDR2 ANQGSEA. The CDR3 consists of 14 residues. V lost 7 bases to trimming and J lost 4 bases; unmatched junction nucleotides: 10. CDR3 sequence reads: CSEGDRSFYNEQFF. CDR3 nucleotides: TGCAGCGAAGGGGACAGATCCTTTTACAATGAGCAGTTCTTC.

This chain connects TRBV5-1 to TRBJ1-5; maybe TRBD1 (5 bases). Germline V gene sequence: CDR1 SGHRS, CDR2 YFSETQ. This CDR3 spans 15 amino acids. The V end lost 0 bases, the J end lost 3 bases, and 10 bases lay between the germline ends. The CDR3 loop is CASSLEGAPNQPQHF. For the CDR3, the DNA is TGCGCCAGCAGCTTGGAAGGGGCCCCCAATCAGCCCCAGCATTTT.

V usage is TRBV27 and J usage is TRBJ1-1; no clear D. The CDR3 length is 17 residues. CDR1 is MNHEY, CDR2 SMNVEV, per germline (reference sequence). Trimming left V 2 bases short and J 0 bases short, with 16 bases between. The CDR3 DNA follows: TGTGCCAGCAGTTTAACCGGGGTCGCGCCCTTGAACACTGAAGCTTTCTTT. Residues: CASSLTGVAPLNTEAFF.

The chain links TRBV11-3 to TRBJ1-2; D remains ambiguous. V dropped 1 base and J dropped 11 bases, with 17 bases sitting between them. Per germline, CDR1 SGHNT and CDR2 YENEEA. The CDR3 sequence is 14 residues long. The CDR3 loop reads CASSLVPFGRGYTF. DNA for the CDR3: TGTGCCAGCAGCTTAGTACCCTTCGGACGCGGGTACACCTTC.

This chain uses TRBV4-1 with TRBJ1-3; possible D gene TRBD1, 5 bases. This CDR3 is 14 amino acids long. Germline CDR1 and CDR2: MGHRA and YSYEKL. V shed 3 bases and J shed 0 bases, with 6 bases lying between them. This CDR3 is CASSQGLSGNTIYF. The CDR3 DNA is TGCGCCAGCAGCCAGGGACTCTCTGGAAACACCATATATTTT.

This rearrangement joins TRBV18 to TRBJ2-5, with D unresolved. V lost 0 bases to trimming and J lost 2 bases, with 10 bases between them. Germline CDR1 and CDR2: KGHSH and LQKENI. The CDR3 extends over 15 amino acids. The CDR3 sequence: CASSPPPPEQETQYF. The CDR3 nucleotides are TGTGCCAGCTCACCACCCCCCCCAGAACAAGAGACCCAGTACTTC.

Only one count was recorded for this clone. V gene TRBV7-2 combines with J gene TRBJ2-7; 7 nucleotides match TRBD1. CDR3 length: 15 amino acids. CDR1 is SGHTA, CDR2 FQGNSA, per germline. Trimming cost V 8 bases and J 1 base; bases outside gene matches: 11. The CDR3 DNA sequence: TGTGCCAGCGCCTGGCAGACAGGGTCTTCCTACGAGCAGTACTTC. Translated, it gives CASAWQTGSSYEQYF.

In this sample, this clone turned up a few times. V gene TRBV9 combines with J gene TRBJ1-1, with a possible D match to TRBD1 (5 bases). The germline gives CDR1 SGDLS, CDR2 YYNGEE. The CDR3 sequence is 15 residues long. The V end lost 3 bases, the J end lost 1 base, and 13 bases lay between the germline ends. CDR3 residues: CASSAAGQGNTEAFF. The CDR3 DNA is TGTGCCAGCAGCGCCGCCGGTCAGGGGAACACTGAAGCTTTCTTT.

On this clone itself: A junction boundary mismatches the germline segment, possibly from a read error. Other DNA sequences in the sample encode the same CDR3. The CDR3 sequence: CASSPPTGMNTEAFF. CDR3 sequence (DNA): TGCGCCAGCTCACCCCCGACAGGCATGAACACTGAAGCTTTCTTT. The rearrangement joins TRBV18 to TRBJ1-1; D is possibly TRBD1 (6 bases). The CDR3 has 15 amino acids. Germline V gene sequence: CDR1 KGHSH, CDR2 LQKENI. Full variable domain (remainder filled in from reference TRBV18 and TRBJ1-1): NAGVMQNPRHLVRRRGQEARLRCSPMKGHSHVYWYRQLPEEGLKFMVYLQKENIIDESGMPKERFSAEFPKEGPSILRIQQVVRGDSAAYFCASSPPTGMNTEAFFGQGTRLTVV.

The chain uses TRBV5-1 and TRBJ2-7; 11 positions match TRBD1. The CDR3 runs to 15 residues. V was clipped by 1 base and J by 7 bases; unmatched bases: 7. Germline loops: CDR1 SGHRS, CDR2 YFSETQ. This CDR3 is CASSLTRDRGIEQYF. CDR3 bases: TGCGCCAGCAGCTTGACGCGGGACAGGGGGATTGAGCAGTACTTC.

This clone was picked up a small number of times. The chain joins TRBV27 to TRBJ2-5, with unresolved D. CDR1 MNHEY and CDR2 SMNVEV come from the germline V gene (reference sequence). The V gene lost 2 bases and the J gene lost 5 bases, with 9 bases spanning the gap. CDR3 length equals 13 residues. CDR3 in DNA: TGTGCCAGCAGTTTAACGTGGAGTGAGACCCAGTACTTC. Translation gives CASSLTWSETQYF.

This chain uses TRBV19 with TRBJ2-3, with 13 nucleotides matching TRBD2. The ends lost 4 bases at V and 3 bases at J; junction bases unmatched: 4. Germline lookup yields CDR1 LNHDA and CDR2 SQIVND (reference sequence). There are 16 residues in the CDR3. The CDR3 DNA sequence: TGTGCCAGTAGTACCCTGACTAGCGGGGGGACAGATACGCAGTATTTT. Its translation: CASSTLTSGGTDTQYF.

The V and J genes are TRBV5-1 and TRBJ2-5; 8 bases line up with TRBD1. CDR3 length equals 13 residues. CDR1 and CDR2 (germline): SGHRS, YFSETQ. J lost 4 bases, V lost 4 bases, and 3 bases had no gene match. The CDR3 here is CASSPTGVETQYF. The CDR3 bases are TGCGCCAGCAGCCCGACAGGGGTAGAGACCCAGTACTTC.

This rearrangement joins TRBV19 to TRBJ1-5, with D possibly being TRBD1 (6 bases). CDR3 length: 15 amino acids. Between the trimmed V and J ends, which lost 4 bases and 4 bases, there was a span of 14 bases. The V gene's germline CDR1 is LNHDA and CDR2 SQIVND (reference sequence). The CDR3 DNA reads as TGTGCCAGTAGTAAAGTGGGGACAAATAATCAGCCCCAGCATTTT. Its translation is CASSKVGTNNQPQHF.

The chain joins TRBV7-2 to TRBJ2-1; 11 bases map to TRBD2. The CDR3 sequence is 16 residues long. V lost 3 bases, J lost 9 bases, and 10 bases stayed unmatched. Germline lookup yields CDR1 SGHTA and CDR2 FQGNSA. CDR3 sequence (DNA): TGTGCCAGCAGCTTTAGTTTAGCGGGGGGGCGAAGTGAGCAGTTCTTC. Protein: CASSFSLAGGRSEQFF. The full variable domain, rest sourced from reference TRBV7-2 and TRBJ2-1, is GAGVSQSPSNKVTEKGKDVELRCDPISGHTALYWYRQSLGQGLEFLIYFQGNSAPDKSGLPSDRFSAERTGGSVSTLTIQRTQQEDSAVYLCASSFSLAGGRSEQFFGPGTRLTVL.

The chain combines TRBV28 with TRBJ1-2; D perhaps matches TRBD1 (5 bases). In germline, CDR1 is MDHEN, CDR2 SYDVKM. This CDR3 comprises 15 residues. The V gene lost 6 bases and the J gene lost 4 bases, with 18 bases spanning the gap. Here the CDR3 reads CASSPMDRQLYGYTF. The DNA of the CDR3 is TGTGCCAGCAGCCCCATGGATCGACAGCTCTATGGCTACACCTTC.

Remarks on this clone: Relative to the germline gene, one junction end is altered; a read error may explain this. The chain has TRBV28 and TRBJ1-6, with TRBD1 matching over 7 bases. Germline lookup yields CDR1 MDHEN and CDR2 SYDVKM. The CDR3 length is 16 residues. The CDR3 bases are TGTGCAAGCAGTAGTGCAAAGGGGACAGCTAATTCACCCCTCCACTTT. This translates into CASSSAKGTANSPLHF.

The rearrangement uses TRBV28 and TRBJ1-2, with D tentatively TRBD1 (6 bases). The V end was cut by 5 bases, the J end by 8 bases, with 21 bases between. The CDR3 is 15 amino acids. The germline gives CDR1 MDHEN, CDR2 SYDVKM. The CDR3 loop reads CASSPQTGMGKGYTF. CDR3 in DNA: TGTGCCAGCAGTCCCCAGACAGGAATGGGAAAAGGCTACACCTTC.